These 4 T cell receptor beta chains share one sample of origin, sequenced in a study of neoadjuvant anti-PD-1 for oral cavity cancer. Assay used: immunoSEQ multiplex PCR; TCRdb lists only in-frame clones, some missing. The data hold over 30,000 clones, with around nine tenths observed a single time. Source: PBMCs, taken before nivolumab (anti-PD-1) treatment. These receptor sequences come from a person aged 40 to 85 with oral cavity squamous cell carcinoma.

In regard to this clone: At one end the junction does not follow the germline gene, possibly because of a read error. This chain links TRBV7-2 with TRBJ2-7; TRBD1 matches at 8 bases. There are 14 residues in the CDR3. The germline V gene encodes CDR1 SGHTA and CDR2 FQGNSA. CDR3 residues: CASCLGQGVGEQYF. The CDR3 nucleotides read TGTGCCAGCTGCTTAGGACAGGGTGTAGGGGAGCAGTACTTC.

This sequence joins TRBV19 and TRBJ1-1; TRBD1 matches 7 bases. The germline V gene has CDR1 LNHDA and CDR2 SQIVND (reference sequence). The CDR3 runs 13 residues. V lost 3 bases to trimming and J lost 6 bases; unmatched junction nucleotides: 4. The CDR3 nucleotides are TGTGCCAGTAGTATCAGGACAGGCTCTGAAGCTTTCTTT. It yields the protein CASSIRTGSEAFF.

The CDR3 DNA is TGTGCCAGTAGTATCCGGACACCCTACAATCAGCCCCAGCATTTT. Translating gives CASSIRTPYNQPQHF. The gene calls are TRBV19 and TRBJ1-5; possibly TRBD1 for D (5 bases). V was cut by 3 bases and J by 3 bases, with 12 bases left in between. Looked up from germline, CDR1 is LNHDA and CDR2 is SQIVND (reference sequence). This CDR3 spans 15 amino acids.

By proportion, this clone is medium-sized. This chain connects TRBV6-1 to TRBJ2-5; 8 bases are shared with TRBD2. The CDR3 extends over 16 amino acids. V lost 0 bases to trimming and J lost 5 bases; unmatched junction nucleotides: 8. CDR1 is MNHNS, CDR2 SASEGT, per germline. The CDR3 nucleotides read TGTGCCAGCAGTGAAGCGACCGGGGGGGTTTCGGAGACCCAGTACTTC. This translates into CASSEATGGVSETQYF.